This T cell receptor beta chain stems from a study of glioma-infiltrating T cells after dendritic cell vaccination. Study background: Patients had newly diagnosed or recurrent glioblastoma and received dendritic cell vaccines.

Method: immunoSEQ multiplex PCR; TCRdb's copy keeps in-frame clones and lacks some. There are around 96,000 clones in the sample; about 79% occur only once, and around 6% lies in the top ten. Study-wide findings and caveats: Higher TCR clonality did not directly relate to longer survival.

A word on this clone: Its matching antigen is unknown.

The V gene end was trimmed by 4 bases and the J gene end by 8 bases; junction bases not matched to a gene: 9. Germline CDR1 SGHRS, CDR2 YFSETQ. This CDR3 is 15 amino acids long. The source is a human donor with glioblastoma. The chain carries TRBV5-1 and TRBJ1-6; 7 positions agree with TRBD1. The starting material was blood, obtained before dendritic cell vaccination. CDR3 sequence: CASSRATGIDSPLHF. Written as DNA, the CDR3 is TGCGCCAGCAGCAGGGCGACAGGGATCGATTCACCCCTCCACTTT.